This entry lists 20 T cell receptor beta chains sequenced from one sample in a study of CD8+ T cells in alopecia areata. Treatment of the sample: oral pan-JAK inhibitor, 5-10 mg twice daily. Reverse transcribed after extraction, RNA yielded cDNA as the sequencing template. TCRdb's copy holds only in-frame clones and misses some; the assay was immunoSEQ multiplex PCR. The table has 200,000 or so clones, around two fifths seen once. The sequencing here drew on CD4+ T cells sorted from blood, taken between weeks 30 and 35, from a patient treated with tofacitinib. These receptors originate from a human donor with alopecia areata.

This chain uses TRBV30 with TRBJ1-4, with D hard to call. The CDR3 contains 13 residues. The germline V and J ends were trimmed by 2 bases and 7 bases, with 11 bases remaining between them. The germline V gene has CDR1 GTSNPN and CDR2 SVGIG (reference sequence). CDR3 bases: TGTGCCTGGAGTCCAGGAACCGTTGAAAAACTGTTTTTT. Translating it yields CAWSPGTVEKLFF. The full variable domain, in which reference TRBV30 and TRBJ1-4 provide the parts outside the CDR3, is SQTIHQWPATLVQPVGSPLSLECTVEGTSNPNLYWYRQAAGRGLQLLFYSVGIGQISSEVPQNLSASRPQDRQFILSSKKLLLSDSGFYLCAWSPGTVEKLFFGSGTQLSVL.

The CDR3 spells CASRPRQDALNTEAFF. DNA of the CDR3: TGCGCCAGCAGACCTAGACAGGACGCCTTAAACACTGAAGCTTTCTTT. The chain combines TRBV5-1 with TRBJ1-1, with a tentative D call TRBD1 (6 bases). Trimming left V 5 bases short and J 2 bases short, with 19 bases between. Germline lookup yields CDR1 SGHRS and CDR2 YFSETQ. The CDR3 spans 16 residues.

The DNA for the CDR3 is TGCAGCGTTGAGGGGACACTTGGACAGGGCACAGATACGCAGTATTTT. Its protein is CSVEGTLGQGTDTQYF. The genes are TRBV29-1 and TRBJ2-3, with TRBD1 matching over 7 bases. The CDR3 contains 16 residues. Germline CDR1 reads SQVTM; CDR2 reads ANQGSEA. V was clipped by 3 bases and J by 1 base; unmatched bases: 10.

The V gene is TRBV9, the J gene TRBJ2-6; D unclear. Germline V gene sequence: CDR1 SGDLS, CDR2 YYNGEE. V was clipped by 0 bases and J by 4 bases, with 11 bases between them. The CDR3 extends over 16 amino acids. The CDR3 here is CASSVALGTGANVLTF. CDR3 nucleotide sequence: TGTGCCAGCAGCGTAGCTCTGGGTACCGGGGCCAACGTCCTGACTTTC.

This clone turned up a few times. This rearrangement joins TRBV19 to TRBJ1-5; 7 bases line up with TRBD1. This CDR3 is 15 amino acids long. The trim removed 6 bases at V and 5 bases at J, leaving 10 bases unmatched. Germline loops: CDR1 LNHDA, CDR2 SQIVND (reference sequence). In DNA form, the CDR3 reads TGTGCCAGTAGCGAAACAGGGGATCCGGATCAGCCCCAGCATTTT. Its protein is CASSETGDPDQPQHF.

This clone was seen more than once but under ten times. The rearrangement joins TRBV5-1 to TRBJ1-1; possible D gene TRBD1, 6 bases. V gave up 4 bases and J gave up 1 base, with 11 bases separating them. The germline V gene has CDR1 SGHRS and CDR2 YFSETQ. CDR3 length: 14 residues. CDR3 in amino acids: CASSQQGANTEAFF. The CDR3 DNA sequence: TGCGCCAGCAGCCAACAGGGAGCGAACACTGAAGCTTTCTTT.

This chain connects TRBV27 to TRBJ2-4; the D gene is possibly TRBD1 (6 bases). The CDR3 covers 14 residues. Trimming pared 10 bases from V and 0 bases from J, leaving 13 bases between. Looked up from germline, CDR1 is MNHEY and CDR2 is SMNVEV (reference sequence). CDR3 in DNA: TGTGCCACCTCCCTACAGGGAGCCAAAAACATTCAGTACTTC. Translated, it gives CATSLQGAKNIQYF.

In its sample, this clone was seen once. This chain joins TRBV19 and TRBJ2-5; 9 bases line up with TRBD2. Germline CDR1 LNHDA, CDR2 SQIVND (reference sequence). The V segment lost 10 bases and the J segment 1 base; nucleotides outside the gene matches: 7. This CDR3 is built from 14 residues. The CDR3: CATKPSGIQETQYF. The CDR3 coding sequence is TGTGCCACCAAACCTAGCGGGATCCAAGAGACCCAGTACTTC. Combining the CDR3 with reference TRBV19 and TRBJ2-5 gives the whole variable domain DGGITQSPKYLFRKEGQNVTLSCEQNLNHDAMYWYRQDPGQGLRLIYYSQIVNDFQKGDIAEGYSVSREKKESFPLTVTSAQKNPTAFYLCATKPSGIQETQYFGPGTRLLVL.

This clone has a handful of counts. The gene calls are TRBV7-2 and TRBJ2-2; the D gene is possibly TRBD2 (6 bases). The germline V gene has CDR1 SGHTA and CDR2 FQGNSA. V lost 1 base and J 7 bases, leaving 10 bases between the germline ends. The CDR3 has 14 amino acids. CDR3 sequence (DNA): TGTGCCAGCAGCTTAGTGGCCGGGGGCGGGGAGCTGTTTTTT. Its protein is CASSLVAGGGELFF.

This chain uses TRBV9 with TRBJ2-5, with no clear D. The CDR3 contains 14 residues. Trimming cost V 0 bases and J 3 bases, with 9 bases left between them. Germline lookup yields CDR1 SGDLS and CDR2 YYNGEE. As DNA, the CDR3 is TGTGCCAGCAGCGTAGGCTCTGGGGAAGAGACCCAGTACTTC. The encoded protein is CASSVGSGEETQYF.

This clone has a handful of counts. The J gene is TRBJ2-2, the V gene TRBV5-6; D is perhaps TRBD1 or TRBD2 (5 bases each). CDR1 SGHDT and CDR2 YYEEEE come from the germline V gene. The germline V and J ends were trimmed by 2 bases and 4 bases, with 12 bases remaining between them. The CDR3 covers 15 residues. CDR3: CASSFWDRGTGELFF. The CDR3 nucleotides read TGTGCCAGCAGCTTCTGGGACCGCGGCACCGGGGAGCTGTTTTTT.

This clone was counted only a few times. The chain joins TRBV7-9 to TRBJ1-1; no clear D. CDR1 is SEHNR, CDR2 FQNEAQ, per germline (reference sequence). Trimming removed 3 bases at V and 1 base at J, with 9 bases between. The CDR3 extends over 14 amino acids. In DNA form, the CDR3 reads TGTGCCAGCAGCTTTCATGGAGAGAACACTGAAGCTTTCTTT. It specifies CASSFHGENTEAFF. Drawing the rest from reference TRBV7-9 and TRBJ1-1, the complete variable domain is DTGVSQNPRHKITKRGQNVTFRCDPISEHNRLYWYRQTLGQGPEFLTYFQNEAQLEKSRLLSDRFSAERPKGSFSTLEIQRTEQGDSAMYLCASSFHGENTEAFFGQGTRLTVV.

A few counts support this clone. The chain carries TRBV5-4 and TRBJ1-4; the D is unclear. Trimming pared 4 bases from V and 8 bases from J, leaving 12 bases between. The CDR3 covers 13 residues. Germline-derived CDR1 and CDR2 are SGHNT and YYREEE (reference sequence). CDR3 residues: CASSPDWGEKLFF. CDR3 nucleotide sequence: TGTGCCAGCAGCCCGGACTGGGGAGAAAAACTGTTTTTT.

The rearrangement uses TRBV18 and TRBJ2-5, with a tentative D call TRBD1 (6 bases). CDR3 size: 13 residues. Germline lookup yields CDR1 KGHSH and CDR2 LQKENI. V lost 6 bases and J 0 bases, leaving 8 bases between the germline ends. The CDR3 DNA sequence: TGTGCCAGCTCCGGACAGTACCAAGAGACCCAGTACTTC. It yields the protein CASSGQYQETQYF.

This clone was detected only a few times. CDR3 bases: TGTGCCAGCAGCTTAACGGGTCAGGGAGTCCCTGAAGCTTTCTTT. Translation: CASSLTGQGVPEAFF. The V gene is TRBV7-3, the J gene TRBJ1-1, with D possibly being TRBD1 (5 bases). Between the trimmed V and J ends, which lost 0 bases and 6 bases, there was a span of 14 bases. The CDR3 is made up of 15 amino acids. Germline V gene sequence: CDR1 SGHTA, CDR2 FQGTGA.

This clone occurred a few times. The gene calls are TRBV30 and TRBJ2-5; the D gene is possibly TRBD2 (6 bases). V was shortened by 3 bases and J by 3 bases, with 17 bases between the two germline ends. Germline V lookup: CDR1 GTSNPN, CDR2 SVGIG (reference sequence). This CDR3 is built from 15 residues. The CDR3 here is CAWRGKAGKKETQYF. The CDR3 DNA is TGTGCCTGGAGAGGGAAAGCGGGCAAAAAAGAGACCCAGTACTTC.

The genes are TRBV7-9 and TRBJ1-1, with D unresolved. This CDR3 spans 14 amino acids. Trimming shortened V by 2 bases and J by 4 bases, and 11 bases separated the two germline ends. The germline gives CDR1 SEHNR, CDR2 FQNEAQ (reference sequence). The CDR3 DNA follows: TGTGCCAGCAGCTTAAACGCAGGACTCACTGAAGCTTTCTTT. Translation: CASSLNAGLTEAFF.

CDR3 DNA: TGTGCCAGCAGCGTAGGACCCAGCAATGAGCAGTTCTTC. Its protein product is CASSVGPSNEQFF. The genes are TRBV9 and TRBJ2-1; no reliable D call. This CDR3 is 13 amino acids long. Germline values: CDR1 SGDLS, CDR2 YYNGEE. Trimming took 0 bases from V and 6 from J, leaving 7 bases between them.

The chain joins TRBV30 to TRBJ2-1; tentative D call: TRBD2 (5 bases). The CDR3 length is 15 residues. CDR1 is GTSNPN and CDR2 is SVGIG in the germline V gene (reference sequence). V was trimmed by 0 bases and J by 8 bases, leaving 17 bases between them. CDR3: CAWSVASNGVHEQFF. CDR3 DNA: TGTGCCTGGAGTGTAGCTAGCAACGGCGTCCATGAGCAGTTCTTC.

V is TRBV6-5 and J is TRBJ2-3; TRBD1 might be the D (6 bases). Germline CDR1 reads MNHEY; CDR2 reads SVGAGI. The CDR3 has 15 residues. Trimming took off 7 bases at V and 5 bases at J, with 19 bases between the two ends. DNA of the CDR3: TGTGCCAGCAAGCCAGGGGTGGGGCGCCAAGATACGCAGTATTTT. Translated: CASKPGVGRQDTQYF.